What follows describes a single TCR beta chain. The antigen remains unidentified. The CDR3 length is 16 residues. The V gene lost 7 bases and the J gene lost 0 bases, with 19 bases spanning the gap. Looked up from germline, CDR1 is MDHEN and CDR2 is SYDVKM. There were only Caucasian adults among the donors, and all lived in Nashville, Tennessee. The entry originates in a study of shared clonotypes between healthy human individuals. Study outcomes and limitations: Among non-shared clonotypes, generation probabilities were lower than among those shared by all four donors.

Measured with immunoSEQ multiplex PCR; TCRdb has only the in-frame clones, and not every one. The sample contains about 2.4 million clones, roughly 92% of which appear only once. Sequenced: naive CD4+ T cells sorted from blood. Subset indicated: CD45RA+ positively selected. The gene calls are TRBV28 and TRBJ2-7; D uncertain. The receptor's source is a man younger than 30 in good health. This CDR3 is CASTPYPAAPSYEQYF. In DNA form, the CDR3 reads TGTGCCAGCACACCATACCCGGCAGCGCCCTCCTACGAGCAGTACTTC. The full variable domain, rest sourced from reference TRBV28 and TRBJ2-7, is DVKVTQSSRYLVKRTGEKVFLECVQDMDHENMFWYRQDPGLGLRLIYFSYDVKMKEKGDIPEGYSVSREKKERFSLILESASTNQTSMYLCASTPYPAAPSYEQYFGPGTRLTVT.